This TCR beta chain derives from a study of response to subunit inactivated influenza vaccine. Using its own MiXCR run on the RT-PCR reads, TCRdb lists one record per CDR3 protein. The table lists about 570,000 distinct CDR3 sequences, approximately 10% of them singletons, with roughly 9.6% in the top ten. This CDR3 is built from 15 residues. The ends were cut back, 4 bases at V and 5 bases at J, with 18 bases in the middle. Germline-derived CDR1 and CDR2 are SGHRS and YFSETQ. This clonotype was observed a few times. These data are also associated with another study on T cells expressing NK-cell markers. Per that paper: Production of TCR beta cDNA relied on 5'RACE template switching with UMIs. Seven donors tested HCMV-seropositive and one tested seronegative among the eight sequenced. Dominance of the CD3+CD56-NKG2C+ fraction by these clonotypes also held in a handful of donors.

Sequencing used PBMCs from blood, obtained on the day of vaccination. This sequence joins TRBV5-1 and TRBJ2-5, with a possible D match to TRBD2 (6 bases). This clonotype was obtained from a man aged 45 to 65 who received an inactivated influenza vaccine. For the CDR3, the DNA is TGCGCCAGCAGCAGAAGAACTAGCTCCAGCGAGACCCAGTACTTC. Its protein is CASSRRTSSSETQYF.